This entry is about one T cell receptor beta chain. Its antigen is currently not known. Base-call qualities are not available, and no considerably larger clone is one nucleotide away. The CDR3 numbers 11 residues from cysteine through phenylalanine. CDR3 DNA only is kept here, 33 bases in frame from base 1. CDR1 and CDR2, per the germline V gene, are MDHEN and SYDVKM. V is shortened by 1 base, J by 6 bases, and the region joining them spans 3 bases. Naive CD8 T cell libraries were made from about 20,000 to 1,000,000 sorted cells using 10%, 30% or 50% of purified RNA. Naive CD8 T cells were FACS-sorted as CD8+CD4-CCR7+CD45RA+ on a BD FACSAria II into RLT Plus buffer. To test detection sensitivity, Jurkat RNA equivalent to roughly nine TCR copies was spiked into samples of about 19,000-1,100,000 naive CD8 T cells. CD8 T cells were enriched using RosetteSep CD8+ T Cell Enrichment Cocktail and Ficoll-Paque, and the enriched cells then underwent ACK red cell lysis.

This sample is drawn from a study of molecular identifiers for immune sequencing clone quantification (dated by TCRdb to the late 2010s). Concerning the study at large: For a replicate experiment, the RNA from either approximately 20,000 or 98,000 naive CD8 T cells was divided into five aliquots, and four of those aliquots went on to sequencing. The study was a methods study using CD8 T cells to benchmark molecular-identifier clustering-based TCR repertoire sequencing (MIDCIRS) and TCR RNA copy counting. General conclusions and limits of the study: Highly expanded clone sizes could be underestimated because identical TCR molecules may share a barcode. When barcode sub-clustering was omitted, TCR diversity was inflated by chimeric consensus sequences, with chimeras reaching as high as 47%. Clones above 20 RNA copies held over 99% of molecules in CMV-specific effector cells but under 1% in naive cells. Naive libraries contained spiked-in Jurkat TCR RNA (approximately 10 copies' worth), which is not part of the donor repertoire. Spiked-in Jurkat TCR RNA equal to a single cell's worth was reported to be detectable even within 1,200,000 naive CD8 T cells. Modeling indicated approximately 3 TCR RNA copies recovered per cell, compared with around 11 by digital PCR, which implies a capture efficiency of 25% to 35%.

The library was obtained by PCR. The sequencing machine was a NextSeq 500. Bulk TCR libraries were generated as previously described, with the TCR primers listed in Table S5 used. The Qiagen AllPrep DNA/RNA kit was used to purify total RNA. Before analysis, reads from multiple sequencing runs of one library were combined. The source study handled its data this way. Reads were retained only if an exact TCR constant sequence was present, and the retained reads were trimmed to 150 nt and grouped according to their 12-nt molecular barcodes. Reads inside each barcode group were sub-clustered using a 15% Levenshtein threshold, and a quality-weighted consensus sequence was constructed for each RNA molecule. Non-functional sequences were discarded, and so were lower-count sequences lying one edit away from another sequence. On the basis of fitting two negative binomial distributions, barcode sub-clusters with fewer than 20% of the maximum read count were discarded. TCRdb redid the processing of the public reads, applying fastp at Q25 and MiXCR, and retained in-frame beta chains. Entries that share a CDR3 protein sequence are merged under the most common genes and DNA. These V and J calls originate from TCRdb's pipeline instead of the authors' own analysis. This sample holds 85,000 to 100,000 distinct CDR3 sequences; roughly 24% were observed only once. Roughly 1% of the sample lies in the top ten.

This TCR was sampled from a human donor in good health. Some libraries in this study had Jurkat cell RNA spiked in. The material sequenced was naive CD8+ T cells from blood, with Jurkat cell RNA spiked in. The cell subset or site label, read with the paper, signifies: FACS-sorted CD8+CD4-CCR7+CD45RA+ naive T cells. The chain couples TRBV28 to TRBJ2-5; no confident D gene assignment can be made. Here the CDR3 is given as CASSLSKTQYF. In nucleotides, the sequence is TGTGCCAGCAGTTTATCGAAGACCCAGTACTTC.